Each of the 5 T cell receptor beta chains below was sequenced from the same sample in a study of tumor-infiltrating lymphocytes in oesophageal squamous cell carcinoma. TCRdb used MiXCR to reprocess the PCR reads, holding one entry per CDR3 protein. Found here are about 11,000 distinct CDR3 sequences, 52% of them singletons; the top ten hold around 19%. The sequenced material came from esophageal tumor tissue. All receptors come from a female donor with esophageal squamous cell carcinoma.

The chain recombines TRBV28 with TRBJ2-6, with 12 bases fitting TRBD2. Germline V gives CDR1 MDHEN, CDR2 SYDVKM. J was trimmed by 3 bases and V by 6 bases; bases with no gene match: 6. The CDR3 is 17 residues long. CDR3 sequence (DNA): TGTGCCAGCAGCCCTAGCGGGAGGGCGCTTGGGGCCAACGTCCTGACTTTC. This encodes CASSPSGRALGANVLTF.

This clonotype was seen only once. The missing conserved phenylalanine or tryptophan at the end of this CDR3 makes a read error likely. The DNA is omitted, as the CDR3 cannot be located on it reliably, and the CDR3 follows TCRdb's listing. The CDR3 reads CASSKNSGYEQYFGP. The rearrangement uses TRBV12-3 or TRBV12-4 and TRBJ1-4. Including both end residues, the CDR3 is 15 amino acids long.

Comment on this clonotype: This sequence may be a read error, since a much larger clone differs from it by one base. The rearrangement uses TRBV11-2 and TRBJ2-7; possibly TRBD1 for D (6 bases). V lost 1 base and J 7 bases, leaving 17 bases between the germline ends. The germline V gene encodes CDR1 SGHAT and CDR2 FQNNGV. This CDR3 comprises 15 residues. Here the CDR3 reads CASSLAGAPYNEQYF. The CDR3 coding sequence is TGTGCCAGCAGCTTAGCAGGGGCCCCCTACAATGAGCAGTACTTC.

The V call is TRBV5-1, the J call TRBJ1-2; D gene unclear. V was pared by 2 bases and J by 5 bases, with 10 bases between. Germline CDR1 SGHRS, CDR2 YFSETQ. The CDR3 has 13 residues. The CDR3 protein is CASSLGWGYGYTF. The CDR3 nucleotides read TGCGCCAGCAGCTTAGGTTGGGGTTATGGCTACACCTTC.

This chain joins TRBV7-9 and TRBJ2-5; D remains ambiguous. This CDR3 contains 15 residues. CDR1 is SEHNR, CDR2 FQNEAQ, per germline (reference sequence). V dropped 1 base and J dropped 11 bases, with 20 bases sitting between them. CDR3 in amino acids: CASSLEAETYNEQYF. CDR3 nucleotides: TGTGCCAGCAGCTTAGAAGCAGAAACCTACAATGAGCAGTACTTC.